A single sample is the source of the 19 T cell receptor beta chains below, sequenced in a study of post-analysis software for immune sequencing data. Study results and caveats: Roughly 5 TRBV segments, TRBV5-6, TRBV5-1 and TRBV20-1 among them, were found more frequent in patients than controls.

Researchers reported that TCR beta cDNA libraries carried unique molecular identifiers. Each CDR3 protein is one row after TCRdb ran MiXCR on the PCR reads. Altogether 800,000 to 950,000 distinct CDR3 sequences are present, around 53% being singletons, with the ten largest covering 4.6%. Their antigens remain unidentified. Source material: blood. These receptors were collected from a girl aged 5-17 years with multiple sclerosis.

The CDR3 spells CASSHATPDTQYF. CDR3 DNA sequence: TGTGCCAGCAGCCATGCGACCCCGGATACGCAGTATTTT. J is TRBJ2-3 and V is TRBV3-1; D call uncertain. There are 13 residues in the CDR3. CDR1 LGHDT and CDR2 YNNKEL come from the germline V gene (reference sequence). The V and J ends lost 3 bases and 6 bases respectively, with 10 bases between them.

This chain joins TRBV20-1 and TRBJ2-7; the D gene could be TRBD1 or TRBD2 (5 bases each). V was pared by 0 bases and J by 6 bases, with 15 bases between. CDR3 length equals 14 residues. CDR1 is DFQATT, CDR2 SNEGSKA, per germline (reference sequence). The CDR3 DNA reads TGCAGTGCTAGAGATTGGGACCCTATCGGCGAGCAGTACTTC. Its protein product is CSARDWDPIGEQYF.

This clonotype occurred a few times. This sequence joins TRBV29-1 and TRBJ2-1, with 13 bases matching TRBD2. V gave up 4 bases and J gave up 1 base; unmatched junction bases: 4. CDR3 size: 16 residues. Germline V lookup: CDR1 SQVTM, CDR2 ANQGSEA. The CDR3 spells CSVVGTSGDSYNEQFF. The CDR3 DNA sequence: TGCAGCGTTGTAGGGACTAGCGGGGATTCCTACAATGAGCAGTTCTTC.

CDR3 sequence: CAIGTSGRDYNEQFF. The CDR3 DNA is TGTGCCATCGGGACTAGCGGGAGGGACTACAATGAGCAGTTCTTC. The chain recombines TRBV27 with TRBJ2-1; TRBD2 matches 16 bases. Germline values: CDR1 MNHEY, CDR2 SMNVEV (reference sequence). V gave up 10 bases and J gave up 3 bases; unmatched junction bases: 3. This CDR3 is 15 amino acids long.

The chain recombines TRBV29-1 with TRBJ2-1; D may be TRBD2 (7 bases). CDR1 is SQVTM and CDR2 is ANQGSEA in the germline V gene. This CDR3 comprises 17 residues. V was cut by 0 bases and J by 2 bases, with 17 bases left in between. CDR3 sequence reads: CSVEDPRGGGPYNEQFF. The CDR3, as DNA: TGCAGCGTTGAAGATCCCCGGGGAGGGGGACCCTACAATGAGCAGTTCTTC.

The chain links TRBV3-1 to TRBJ2-7, with D perhaps matching TRBD1 (5 bases). This CDR3 region has 13 residues. The V gene's germline CDR1 is LGHDT and CDR2 YNNKEL (reference sequence). Trimming shortened V by 3 bases and J by 3 bases, and 9 bases separated the two germline ends. The CDR3 sequence is CASSQGRDYEQYF. The CDR3 coding sequence is TGTGCCAGCAGCCAGGGCAGGGACTACGAGCAGTACTTC.

The V gene is TRBV5-1, the J gene TRBJ2-7; 8 positions match TRBD2. The J call may not be correct, given that the DNA end is closer to TRBJ2-1. CDR3 size: 12 residues. Germline V lookup: CDR1 SGHRS, CDR2 YFSETQ. CDR3: CASSFLAGEQFF. Written as DNA, the CDR3 is TGCGCCAGCAGCTTCCTAGCGGGTGAGCAGTTCTTC.

The V and J genes are TRBV5-1 and TRBJ1-4, with unresolved D. CDR1 and CDR2 from the germline V gene are SGHRS and YFSETQ. The CDR3 runs to 15 residues. Trimming took off 1 base at V and 0 bases at J, with 7 bases between the two ends. The CDR3: CASSLTAATNEKLFF. The CDR3 DNA reads as TGCGCCAGCAGCTTGACGGCAGCAACTAATGAAAAACTGTTTTTT.

This clonotype was observed a handful of times. A read error may be the cause here, since a much bigger clone is one base away. The V gene is TRBV6-6, the J gene TRBJ2-1; D is uncertain. CDR3 size: 12 residues. CDR1 is MNHNY and CDR2 is SVGAGI in the germline V gene (reference sequence). Trimming removed 11 bases at V and 6 bases at J, with 14 bases between. The CDR3 DNA reads TGTGCCGCCCAAGGACCAACCAATGAGCAGTTCTTC. It is translated as CAAQGPTNEQFF.

This clonotype showed up just a few times. V gene TRBV9 combines with J gene TRBJ1-6; no firm D call. The CDR3 contains 14 residues. Germline V CDR1 and CDR2: SGDLS, YYNGEE. Deletions cut 0 bases from V and 5 bases from J, with 6 bases between. The CDR3 spells CASSVGEDNSPLHF. For the CDR3, the DNA is TGTGCCAGCAGCGTAGGGGAGGATAATTCACCCCTCCACTTT.

The V and J genes are TRBV20-1 and TRBJ2-7, with 7 bases lining up with TRBD2. Germline V lookup: CDR1 DFQATT, CDR2 SNEGSKA (reference sequence). The CDR3 totals 14 residues. V lost 1 base to trimming and J lost 0 bases; unmatched junction nucleotides: 3. The CDR3 nucleotides are TGCAGTGCTAGAGGCGGCGGGGGCTCCTACGAGCAGTACTTC. Protein: CSARGGGGSYEQYF.

The gene calls are TRBV11-2 and TRBJ2-5; D unclear. The germline V gene has CDR1 SGHAT and CDR2 FQNNGV. This CDR3 spans 13 amino acids. Trimming stripped 4 bases from V and 6 bases from J, with 12 bases between. CDR3 nucleotide sequence: TGTGCCAGCAGCTCCAGTCCCCCACAGACCCAGTACTTC. Protein: CASSSSPPQTQYF.

V and J are TRBV29-1 and TRBJ1-2; no clear D gene. The CDR3 totals 11 residues. Trimming removed 3 bases at V and 7 bases at J, with 9 bases between. The germline CDR1 and CDR2 sequences are SQVTM and ANQGSEA. For the CDR3, the DNA is TGCAGCGTTGATTTGGCTGCTGGCTACACCTTC. Encoded protein: CSVDLAAGYTF. Supplemented by reference TRBV29-1 and TRBJ1-2, the full variable domain reads SAVISQKPSRDICQRGTSLTIQCQVDSQVTMMFWYRQQPGQSLTLIATANQGSEATYESGFVIDKFPISRPNLTFSTLTVSNMSPEDSSIYLCSVDLAAGYTFGSGTRLTVV.

The chain carries TRBV20-1 and TRBJ2-7, with 10 bases that match TRBD2. CDR1 DFQATT and CDR2 SNEGSKA come from the germline V gene (reference sequence). Trimming cost V 1 base and J 6 bases; bases outside gene matches: 6. The CDR3 totals 14 residues. The CDR3 protein is CSARGEREGTEQYF. The CDR3 bases are TGCAGTGCTAGAGGGGAGCGGGAGGGTACCGAGCAGTACTTC.

This clonotype has just a few counts. V usage is TRBV6-5 and J usage is TRBJ1-2; the D gene is possibly TRBD1 (6 bases). This CDR3 contains 15 residues. The germline CDR1 and CDR2 sequences are MNHEY and SVGAGI. Trimming took 4 bases from V and 4 from J, leaving 16 bases between them. For the CDR3, the DNA is TGTGCCAGCAGTTCCCGGCCGGGACAAACCTATGGCTACACCTTC. Translating it yields CASSSRPGQTYGYTF.

V gene TRBV10-3 combines with J gene TRBJ2-3; D possibly corresponds to TRBD1 (7 bases). Germline CDR1 is ENHRY and CDR2 is SYGVKD. The V end was cut by 5 bases, the J end by 7 bases, with 19 bases between. This CDR3 is 15 amino acids long. The DNA for the CDR3 is TGTGCCATCAGTTTCAAGGAGGGGGCGTCCTATACGCAGTATTTT. Translating it yields CAISFKEGASYTQYF.

In its sample, this clonotype was seen a few times. The J gene is TRBJ1-2, the V gene TRBV2; perhaps TRBD1 as D (6 bases). The CDR3 consists of 15 residues. CDR1 and CDR2 (germline): SNHLY, FYNNEI. V lost 4 bases and J lost 6, with 18 bases in between. The CDR3 DNA reads as TGTGCCAGCAGTGCGCCGTTGACGGGGGGCAATGGCTACACCTTC. This gives the protein CASSAPLTGGNGYTF.

V gene TRBV20-1 combines with J gene TRBJ1-1; no clear D gene. The CDR3 has 12 amino acids. Germline values: CDR1 DFQATT, CDR2 SNEGSKA (reference sequence). Deletions cut 6 bases from V and 0 bases from J, with 8 bases between. CDR3 residues: CSARYMNTEAFF. The CDR3, as DNA: TGCAGTGCGCGTTACATGAACACTGAAGCTTTCTTT.

This clonotype was detected once. The chain joins TRBV7-2 to TRBJ2-1, with 11 bases fitting TRBD2. V shed 4 bases, J shed 7 bases, and the junction held 12 bases outside the gene matches. Looked up from germline, CDR1 is SGHTA and CDR2 is FQGNSA. CDR3 size: 17 residues. CDR3 region: CASSSQPSGRFLNEQFF. The CDR3 DNA reads as TGTGCCAGCAGCTCGCAACCTAGCGGGAGGTTCCTGAATGAGCAGTTCTTC.